These 32 T cell receptor beta chains were sequenced from one sample in a study of T cells after yellow fever vaccination. TCRdb independently ran MiXCR on the 5' RACE reads; one entry per CDR3 protein. The sample lists 230,000 or so distinct CDR3 sequences; about 3.9% were seen once. Material: PBMCs, obtained 15 days after the yellow fever booster vaccination. The receptors derive from a man in his late teens or twenties who received the YFV17D yellow fever vaccine.

This clonotype was seen many times. This chain joins TRBV4-2 and TRBJ2-3; 8 bases agree with TRBD2. Germline lookup yields CDR1 LGHNA and CDR2 YNFKEQ. V lost 4 bases, J lost 2 bases, and 11 bases stayed unmatched. The CDR3 has 17 residues. The CDR3 DNA is TGTGCCAGCAGCCCCAGTATAGCGGGGCTAAACACAGATACGCAGTATTTT. As protein: CASSPSIAGLNTDTQYF.

This clonotype came up many times. The rearrangement links TRBV20-1 to TRBJ2-7; 12 bases align to TRBD1. The CDR3 consists of 14 residues. V shed 7 bases, J shed 5 bases, and the junction held 9 bases outside the gene matches. Germline V gives CDR1 DFQATT, CDR2 SNEGSKA (reference sequence). CDR3 amino acids: CSVQGQGAKNEQYF. Written as DNA, the CDR3 is TGCAGTGTTCAGGGACAGGGGGCTAAGAACGAGCAGTACTTC.

This clonotype was recorded at least ten times. The CDR3 loop reads CASSFPGADQPQHF. The DNA of the CDR3 is TGTGCCAGCAGTTTCCCAGGGGCCGATCAGCCCCAGCATTTT. The V and J genes are TRBV27 and TRBJ1-5, with D possibly matching TRBD1 (6 bases). Trimming took off 3 bases at V and 5 bases at J, with 11 bases between the two ends. Germline assignment: CDR1 MNHEY and CDR2 SMNVEV (reference sequence). This CDR3 contains 14 residues.

This clonotype was seen many times. The chain carries TRBV4-1 and TRBJ1-5; D ambiguous. The CDR3 covers 13 residues. Germline V gives CDR1 MGHRA, CDR2 YSYEKL. V was pared by 3 bases and J by 3 bases, with 6 bases between. Written as DNA, the CDR3 is TGCGCCAGCAGCCACGAAATCAATCAGCCCCAGCATTTT. The encoded protein is CASSHEINQPQHF.

This clonotype was observed a single time. This may be a read error, as it is one base from a much larger clone. The conserved phenylalanine or tryptophan is not found at the CDR3 terminus, so this likely reflects a read error. This chain uses TRBV30 with TRBJ2-1; 9 nucleotides align to TRBD1. Germline CDR1 reads GTSNPN; CDR2 reads SVGIG (reference sequence). V shed 8 bases, J shed 9 bases, and the junction held 8 bases outside the gene matches. The CDR3 length is 12 residues. The CDR3 loop is CAKGQGRFEQFL. CDR3 sequence (DNA): TGTGCCAAGGGACAGGGTCGGTTTGAGCAGTTCCTC.

This clonotype was seen ten or more times. This chain links TRBV6-5 with TRBJ1-2; D unclear. This CDR3 is built from 13 residues. In germline, CDR1 is MNHEY, CDR2 SVGAGI. V was shortened by 5 bases and J by 8 bases, with 15 bases between the two germline ends. The CDR3 bases are TGTGCCAGCAGTCCCACGGTTCTGTACGGCTACACCTTC. This gives the protein CASSPTVLYGYTF.

This clonotype was recorded at least ten times. This chain links TRBV7-6 with TRBJ2-3, with a tentative D call TRBD1 (5 bases). From germline, CDR1 is SGHVS and CDR2 FNYEAQ. The germline V and J ends were trimmed by 1 base and 3 bases, with 11 bases remaining between them. The CDR3 is 15 residues long. CDR3 region: CASSLGTTRTDTQYF. As DNA, the CDR3 is TGTGCCAGCAGCTTAGGGACAACGAGGACAGATACGCAGTATTTT.

In its sample, this clonotype was seen many times. The chain combines TRBV7-2 with TRBJ2-7, with a tentative D call TRBD2 (6 bases). CDR3 length: 14 residues. V was shortened by 3 bases and J by 2 bases, with 11 bases between the two germline ends. Germline CDR1 and CDR2: SGHTA and FQGNSA. CDR3 nucleotides: TGTGCCAGCAGCTTTAGCCCGGGGGCCTACGAGCAGTACTTC. Translated, it gives CASSFSPGAYEQYF.

This clonotype was found many times. The CDR3 DNA reads as TGTGCCAGCAGCTTCGGACAGGGTATTGACGAGCAGTACTTC. It yields the protein CASSFGQGIDEQYF. V usage is TRBV7-9 and J usage is TRBJ2-7; 8 nucleotides match TRBD1. Losses at the gene ends were 3 bases for V and 5 bases for J; bases not matched to a gene: 6. Germline assignment: CDR1 SEHNR and CDR2 FQNEAQ (reference sequence). This CDR3 contains 14 residues.

This clonotype was recorded many times. V gene TRBV14 combines with J gene TRBJ1-1; D perhaps matches TRBD1 (6 bases). The CDR3 totals 15 residues. The V gene lost 4 bases and the J gene lost 3 bases, with 15 bases spanning the gap. The V gene's germline CDR1 is SGHDN and CDR2 FVKESK. CDR3 protein: CASSPLAGGDTEAFF. The CDR3 DNA reads TGTGCCAGCAGCCCCCTGGCGGGGGGCGACACTGAAGCTTTCTTT.

This clonotype was observed a few times. The chain employs TRBV4-1 and TRBJ2-1; D is perhaps TRBD2 (6 bases). The CDR3 runs 14 residues. CDR1 and CDR2 from the germline V gene are MGHRA and YSYEKL. V lost 3 bases, J lost 8 bases, and 14 bases lay in between. CDR3 in amino acids: CASSQIGGFDEQFF. In nucleotides, the CDR3 is TGCGCCAGCAGCCAGATAGGAGGGTTCGATGAGCAGTTCTTC.

This clonotype turned up a few times. In nucleotides, the CDR3 is TGTGCCAGCTCAGAGGGACTTTACAATGAGCAGTTCTTC. As protein: CASSEGLYNEQFF. V and J are TRBV18 and TRBJ2-1, with D possibly matching TRBD2 (6 bases). V shed 5 bases and J shed 4 bases, with 9 bases lying between them. Germline V CDR1 and CDR2: KGHSH, LQKENI. This CDR3 spans 13 amino acids.

This clonotype appeared many times. The J gene is TRBJ1-4, the V gene TRBV5-1, with TRBD1 matching over 7 bases. CDR1 and CDR2 from the germline V gene are SGHRS and YFSETQ. Trimming took 5 bases from V and 6 from J; bases not matched to a gene: 7. The CDR3 consists of 14 residues. For the CDR3, the DNA is TGCGCCAGCAGGTCCGGGACAGTGTATGAAAAACTGTTTTTT. Protein sequence: CASRSGTVYEKLFF.

The chain couples TRBV10-3 to TRBJ1-3; D not resolved. Per germline, CDR1 ENHRY and CDR2 SYGVKD. The CDR3 sequence is 16 residues long. V was trimmed by 7 bases and J by 0 bases, leaving 16 bases between them. CDR3 sequence (DNA): TGTGCCATCACTCTCGGTCCTGGGTACTCTGGAAACACCATATATTTT. Its translation: CAITLGPGYSGNTIYF.

This clonotype was detected many times. V and J are TRBV12-3 or TRBV12-4 and TRBJ2-3; possibly TRBD1 or TRBD2 for D (7 bases each). The V and J ends lost 1 base and 8 bases respectively, with 13 bases between them. CDR3 size: 14 residues. CDR3 residues: CASSLGQGEGTQYF. CDR3 DNA sequence: TGTGCCAGCAGTTTAGGGCAGGGGGAGGGTACGCAGTATTTT.

With regard to this clonotype: This may be a read error: a much more frequent sequence differs by one nucleotide. This chain connects TRBV12-3 or TRBV12-4 to TRBJ2-2; unclear D gene. Trimming stripped 5 bases from V and 9 bases from J, with 16 bases between. The CDR3 contains 14 residues. The CDR3 loop is CASSPGQDPRELFF. CDR3 coding DNA: TGTGCCAGCAGTCCCGGGCAGGACCCCCGGGAGCTGTTTTTT.

In this sample, this clonotype turned up many times. The chain is built from TRBV10-3 and TRBJ2-5, with unresolved D. Germline CDR1 and CDR2: ENHRY and SYGVKD. CDR3 length: 16 residues. With 5 bases removed from V and 3 bases from J, the gap between germline ends came to 19 bases. The CDR3 protein is CAISTVNGGQKETQYF. DNA of the CDR3: TGTGCCATCAGTACGGTGAATGGTGGCCAAAAAGAGACCCAGTACTTC.

CDR3 protein: CASSEQATGANVLTF. CDR3 nucleotides: TGTGCCAGCAGTGAACAGGCCACTGGGGCCAACGTCCTGACTTTC. The chain uses TRBV6-1 and TRBJ2-6; D gene uncertain. The germline CDR1 and CDR2 sequences are MNHNS and SASEGT. V was shortened by 2 bases and J by 2 bases, with 7 bases between the two germline ends. The CDR3 is made up of 15 amino acids.

This clonotype was observed at least ten times. The rearrangement links TRBV7-8 to TRBJ1-5, with 7 bases identical to TRBD1. V dropped 5 bases and J dropped 4; count of bases not matched to a gene: 8. Germline CDR1 reads SGHVS; CDR2 reads FQNEAQ. The CDR3 spans 15 residues. This CDR3 reads CASSPGDSYNQPQHF. The CDR3 coding sequence is TGTGCCAGCAGCCCAGGGGACAGCTATAATCAGCCCCAGCATTTT.

Ten or more counts support this clonotype. The rearrangement uses TRBV7-2 and TRBJ1-3; D is unresolved. This CDR3 region has 15 residues. From germline, CDR1 is SGHTA and CDR2 FQGNSA. V was pared by 5 bases and J by 0 bases, with 11 bases between. The chain's CDR3 is CASSPGPFSGNTIYF. The CDR3 DNA is TGTGCCAGCAGCCCCGGCCCCTTCTCTGGAAACACCATATATTTT.

There are many counts of this clonotype. V gene TRBV5-1 combines with J gene TRBJ1-4; D is undetermined. The V gene's germline CDR1 is SGHRS and CDR2 YFSETQ. The CDR3 is 12 residues long. Trimming removed 5 bases from V and 5 bases from J, with 7 bases in between. The CDR3, as DNA: TGCGCCAGCAGGACGGAAAATGAAAAACTGTTTTTT. It yields the protein CASRTENEKLFF.

This clonotype has at least ten counts. This rearrangement joins TRBV5-1 to TRBJ2-5; 7 bases line up with TRBD1. V trimming: 4 bases; J trimming: 2 bases; junction bases outside the gene matches: 8. The CDR3 contains 15 residues. Germline V gene data show CDR1 as SGHRS and CDR2 as YFSETQ. CDR3 DNA: TGCGCCAGCAGCAAACAGGGGATGGGACAAGAGACCCAGTACTTC. Amino acids: CASSKQGMGQETQYF.

This clonotype came up many times. This chain joins TRBV29-1 and TRBJ1-2; D unresolved. The CDR3 totals 12 residues. Germline-derived CDR1 and CDR2 are SQVTM and ANQGSEA. V lost 5 bases and J lost 8, with 15 bases in between. The CDR3 bases are TGCAGCGTTCCATACGACGAAAGCGGCTACACCTTC. Amino acids: CSVPYDESGYTF.

This clonotype was counted many times. The genes are TRBV7-6 and TRBJ1-5; D is undetermined. CDR1 is SGHVS and CDR2 is FNYEAQ in the germline V gene. V was cut by 1 base and J by 9 bases, with 13 bases left in between. There are 14 residues in the CDR3. Here the CDR3 DNA reads TGTGCCAGCAGCTTAGAGGACGGGCGTGGGCCCCAGCATTTT. Its translation is CASSLEDGRGPQHF. Drawing the rest from reference TRBV7-6 and TRBJ1-5, the complete variable domain is GAGVSQSPRYKVTKRGQDVALRCDPISGHVSLYWYRQALGQGPEFLTYFNYEAQQDKSGLPNDRFSAERPEGSISTLTIQRTEQRDSAMYRCASSLEDGRGPQHFGDGTRLSIL.

Points on this clonotype: A read error may explain this, as a much larger clone is one base away. The limits of the CDR3 on the DNA are not certain, so only TCRdb's listed CDR3 is given. This chain joins TRBV6-6 and TRBJ2-4; the D call TRBD1 from the table was never checked on the DNA. CDR1 is MNHNY and CDR2 is SVGAGI in the germline V gene (reference sequence). Counting both end residues, the CDR3 totals 16 amino acids. CDR3 residues: CASASVGEGAKNIRYF.

This clonotype occurred many times. The chain uses TRBV20-1 and TRBJ2-6; 9 bases match TRBD2. V lost 5 bases and J lost 0; bases outside the gene matches: 8. This CDR3 is built from 17 residues. In germline, CDR1 is DFQATT, CDR2 SNEGSKA (reference sequence). The CDR3 sequence is CSAGDLRGGSGANVLTF. CDR3 coding DNA: TGCAGTGCTGGGGATTTGCGGGGGGGCTCTGGGGCCAACGTCCTGACTTTC.

As to this clonotype: A much larger clone differs from this one at a single base, so this may be a read error. This chain links TRBV19 with TRBJ2-1; D uncertain. Trimming took 5 bases from V and 9 from J, leaving 20 bases between them. The V gene's germline CDR1 is LNHDA and CDR2 SQIVND (reference sequence). The CDR3 runs to 15 residues. This CDR3 is CASSWRLGRNTEQFF. CDR3 bases: TGTGCCAGTAGTTGGCGGTTAGGGCGCAACACTGAGCAGTTCTTC. The full variable domain, in which reference TRBV19 and TRBJ2-1 provide the parts outside the CDR3, is DGGITQSPKYLFRKEGQNVTLSCEQNLNHDAMYWYRQDPGQGLRLIYYSQIVNDFQKGDIAEGYSVSREKKESFPLTVTSAQKNPTAFYLCASSWRLGRNTEQFFGPGTRLTVL.

This clonotype was seen at least ten times. V and J are TRBV12-3 or TRBV12-4 and TRBJ1-2; D is uncertain. There are 15 residues in the CDR3. Trimming removed 6 bases from V and 4 bases from J, with 18 bases in between. Here the CDR3 DNA reads TGTGCCAGCAGGCCGGACCGGACCGGCGGCTATGGCTACACCTTC. It yields the protein CASRPDRTGGYGYTF.

This clonotype has at least ten counts. The chain employs TRBV6-1 and TRBJ1-2, with 9 bases lining up with TRBD1. V lost 8 bases to trimming and J lost 8 bases; unmatched junction nucleotides: 6. The germline gives CDR1 MNHNS, CDR2 SASEGT. This CDR3 region has 12 residues. The CDR3, as DNA: TGTGCCAGCTTTCCGGGACAGGGAGGCTACACCTTC. Protein sequence: CASFPGQGGYTF.

This clonotype came up many times. The rearrangement uses TRBV5-5 and TRBJ1-5, with 8 positions matching TRBD1. CDR1 is SGHKS and CDR2 is YYEKEE in the germline V gene (reference sequence). This CDR3 contains 15 residues. The J segment lost 3 bases and the V segment lost 5 bases, leaving 7 bases of the junction unmatched. For the CDR3, the DNA is TGTGCCAGCAGTCAGACAGGGGCCAACAATCAGCCCCAGCATTTT. Its translation is CASSQTGANNQPQHF.

This clonotype was counted ten times or more. The V and J genes are TRBV7-2 and TRBJ2-5; D uncertain. Trimming cost V 1 base and J 0 bases, with 6 bases left between them. Per the germline V gene, CDR1 is SGHTA and CDR2 is FQGNSA. The CDR3 totals 14 residues. The CDR3 loop is CASSLVLDQETQYF. CDR3 bases: TGTGCCAGCAGCTTAGTCCTCGACCAAGAGACCCAGTACTTC.

This clonotype was recorded at least ten times. J is TRBJ2-1 and V is TRBV6-5; TRBD1 aligns across 8 bases. The CDR3 sequence is 15 residues long. V gave up 2 bases and J gave up 0 bases; unmatched junction bases: 0. Germline CDR1 is MNHEY and CDR2 is SVGAGI. The CDR3 protein is CASSYDRGSYNEQFF. The CDR3, as DNA: TGTGCCAGCAGTTACGACAGGGGCTCCTACAATGAGCAGTTCTTC.